This passage covers 29 T cell receptor beta chains from one sample sequenced in a study of blood T cells in healthy people across ages. Primed by a sample-barcoded 5' primer and a J-beta primer mix, a second PCR proceeded for 7 to 11 cycles. MiXCR, applied by TCRdb to the 5' RACE reads, yields one record per CDR3 protein. This sample yields a few hundred thousand distinct CDR3 sequences, of which roughly 29% are seen a single time; 29% belongs to the top ten. Sequenced sample: blood. These receptors were collected from a woman in her 70s in good health.

The chain couples TRBV4-3 to TRBJ1-2, with unresolved D. The CDR3 sequence is 15 residues long. The V gene lost 0 bases and the J gene lost 3 bases, with 11 bases spanning the gap. CDR1 and CDR2 from the germline V gene are LGHNA and YSLEER. CDR3 in DNA: TGCGCCAGCAGCCAAGAGATGAGGGAGGACTATGGCTACACCTTC. Amino acids: CASSQEMREDYGYTF.

This chain uses TRBV28 with TRBJ1-5; unclear D gene. Germline loops: CDR1 MDHEN, CDR2 SYDVKM. The V and J ends lost 3 bases and 2 bases respectively, with 11 bases between them. The CDR3 sequence is 15 residues long. The CDR3 DNA reads TGTGCCAGCAGTTTCGGGTCATGGGGCAATCAGCCCCAGCATTTT. It yields the protein CASSFGSWGNQPQHF.

This clonotype has just a few counts. A much larger clone sits a single nucleotide away, making a read error possible. J is TRBJ2-1 and V is TRBV6-1; D is unresolved. With 2 bases removed from V and 2 bases from J, the gap between germline ends came to 7 bases. Looked up from germline, CDR1 is MNHNS and CDR2 is SASEGT. The CDR3 is 14 amino acids. The CDR3 is CASSESPAYNEQFF. The CDR3 bases are TGTGCCAGCAGTGAATCACCAGCCTACAATGAGCAGTTCTTC.

Here the CDR3 DNA reads TGTGCCAGCAGGTGGGGGGAAGATAGCAATCAGCCCCAGCATTTT. Translated: CASRWGEDSNQPQHF. This chain links TRBV12-3 or TRBV12-4 with TRBJ1-5, with a tentative D call TRBD1 (5 bases). The V gene lost 6 bases and the J gene lost 0 bases, with 12 bases spanning the gap. The CDR3 spans 15 residues.

The chain couples TRBV3-1 to TRBJ2-6; 10 positions agree with TRBD1. The trim removed 0 bases at V and 0 bases at J, leaving 2 bases unmatched. The germline CDR1 and CDR2 sequences are LGHDT and YNNKEL (reference sequence). The CDR3 is 18 amino acids. CDR3 nucleotide sequence: TGTGCCAGCAGCCAAGAGGACAGGGGGATCTCTGGGGCCAACGTCCTGACTTTC. Protein: CASSQEDRGISGANVLTF.

On this clonotype: This clone may be a read error of a much larger clone one base away. The conserved phenylalanine or tryptophan normally closing the CDR3 is absent here, so this likely arose from a read error. The chain employs TRBV29-1 and TRBJ2-5; D may correspond to TRBD1 or TRBD2 (5 bases each). CDR1 is SQVTM and CDR2 is ANQGSEA in the germline V gene. Deletions cut 8 bases from V and 5 bases from J, with 21 bases between. CDR3 length: 14 residues. CDR3 coding DNA: TGCAGCCACAGTCGTTTTGGGGGTTTGGAGACCCAGTACCTC. Protein product: CSHSRFGGLETQYL.

There are many counts of this clonotype. Here the CDR3 DNA reads TGCAGCGGGACAGGGGAAGTCGAGACCCAGTACTTC. It is translated as CSGTGEVETQYF. This rearrangement joins TRBV29-1 to TRBJ2-5, with 9 bases fitting TRBD1. J was trimmed by 5 bases and V by 7 bases; bases with no gene match: 5. The germline CDR1 and CDR2 sequences are SQVTM and ANQGSEA. There are 12 residues in the CDR3.

This clonotype was detected only a few times. J is TRBJ2-7 and V is TRBV7-3; TRBD2 aligns across 11 bases. The V and J ends lost 5 bases and 4 bases, in that order; junction bases with no gene match: 7. The CDR3 consists of 15 residues. The germline gives CDR1 SGHTA, CDR2 FQGTGA. The CDR3 coding sequence is TGTGCCAGCAGCCCGACTAGCGGGAACGGGTACGAGCAGTACTTC. Amino acids: CASSPTSGNGYEQYF. Complete variable domain (other parts from reference TRBV7-3 and TRBJ2-7): GAGVSQTPSNKVTEKGKYVELRCDPISGHTALYWYRQSLGQGPEFLIYFQGTGAADDSGLPNDRFFAVRPEGSVSTLKIQRTERGDSAVYLCASSPTSGNGYEQYFGPGTRLTVT.

The chain recombines TRBV29-1 with TRBJ2-3, with a weak D call TRBD2 (6 bases). The CDR3 loop spans 14 amino acids. CDR1 and CDR2 from the germline V gene are SQVTM and ANQGSEA. V gave up 7 bases and J gave up 4 bases, with 18 bases separating them. CDR3 DNA: TGCAGCGCGGAGGGGTCAGGGTTTGCAGATACGCAGTATTTT. It yields the protein CSAEGSGFADTQYF.

In its sample, this clonotype was seen once. A read error may account for a junction end that differs from germline. The V gene is TRBV5-1, the J gene TRBJ1-1; TRBD1 is a possible D gene (6 bases). Germline V lookup: CDR1 SGHRS, CDR2 YFSETQ. This CDR3 spans 14 amino acids. CDR3 sequence reads: CASSSDSWDTEAFF. The CDR3 DNA sequence: TGCGCCAGCAGCTCGGACAGCTGGGACACCGAAGCTTTCTTT. The entire variable domain, with the rest obtained from reference TRBV5-1 and TRBJ1-1, is as follows: KAGVTQTPRYLIKTRGQQVTLSCSPISGHRSVSWYQQTPGQGLQFLFEYFSETQRNKGNFPGRFSGRQFSNSRSEMNVSTLELGDSALYLCASSSDSWDTEAFFGQGTRLTVV.

This sequence joins TRBV4-2 and TRBJ1-6, with D unclear. Germline assignment: CDR1 LGHNA and CDR2 YNFKEQ. The V and J ends lost 4 bases and 0 bases respectively, with 13 bases between them. The CDR3 runs to 17 residues. CDR3 sequence: CASSRYGSGSYNSPLHF. CDR3 bases: TGTGCCAGCAGCCGGTATGGATCGGGCTCCTATAATTCACCCCTCCACTTT.

This rearrangement joins TRBV27 to TRBJ2-7; TRBD2 agrees at 7 bases. The V and J ends lost 4 bases and 5 bases, in that order; junction bases with no gene match: 11. Looked up from germline, CDR1 is MNHEY and CDR2 is SMNVEV (reference sequence). The CDR3 length is 15 residues. The CDR3 nucleotides are TGTGCCAGCAGTTCCCGGCTCGCCCGGGGGGACGAGCAGTACTTC. Its protein product is CASSSRLARGDEQYF.

This clonotype was seen only once. The chain is built from TRBV7-3 and TRBJ2-3, with 7 bases fitting TRBD2. The CDR3 loop spans 16 amino acids. Unmatched junction bases numbered 10, after V lost 5 bases and J lost 2 bases. Looked up from germline, CDR1 is SGHTA and CDR2 is FQGTGA. CDR3 in amino acids: CASSAGLSGNTDTQYF. The CDR3 DNA reads TGTGCCAGCAGCGCGGGACTATCTGGAAACACAGATACGCAGTATTTT.

This clonotype occurred a few times. This chain links TRBV18 with TRBJ2-1; weak D call: TRBD2 (6 bases). Trimming took 2 bases from V and 0 from J, leaving 8 bases between them. Germline-derived CDR1 and CDR2 are KGHSH and LQKENI. This CDR3 comprises 15 residues. DNA of the CDR3: TGTGCCAGCTCACCAATCGGGAGCTCCTACAATGAGCAGTTCTTC. It translates to CASSPIGSSYNEQFF.

V gene TRBV7-3 combines with J gene TRBJ2-1; 7 bases line up with TRBD2. In germline, CDR1 is SGHTA, CDR2 FQGTGA. The CDR3 has 15 residues. V shed 0 bases and J 8 bases; nucleotides not matched to a gene: 7. DNA of the CDR3: TGTGCCAGCAGCTTAACGTCCGGGAGGTTCGATGAGCAGTTCTTC. Its protein is CASSLTSGRFDEQFF.

This chain connects TRBV24-1 to TRBJ1-3; maybe TRBD1 (6 bases). The CDR3 loop spans 14 amino acids. The germline V gene encodes CDR1 KGHDR and CDR2 SFDVKD. Trimming took 4 bases from V and 4 from J, leaving 10 bases between them. The CDR3 spells CATSDGGDGNTIYF. As DNA, the CDR3 is TGTGCCACCAGTGACGGGGGCGACGGAAACACCATATATTTT.

This clonotype was recorded at least ten times. The chain combines TRBV6-6 with TRBJ2-1; tentative D call: TRBD1 (6 bases). Germline values: CDR1 MNHNY, CDR2 SVGAGI (reference sequence). The V end lost 6 bases, the J end lost 10 bases, and 22 bases lay between the germline ends. The CDR3 consists of 15 residues. The chain's CDR3 is CASSARDKGSWEQFF. CDR3 DNA sequence: TGTGCCAGCAGCGCACGGGACAAGGGGTCGTGGGAGCAGTTCTTC.

The table lists this clonotype with a few counts. This chain links TRBV5-5 with TRBJ1-4; 10 bases map to TRBD1. V shed 5 bases, J shed 6 bases, and the junction held 4 bases outside the gene matches. Germline V CDR1 and CDR2: SGHKS, YYEKEE (reference sequence). This CDR3 is 14 amino acids long. The CDR3 bases are TGTGCCAGCAGTAGGACAGGGGGATATGAAAAACTGTTTTTT. This codes for CASSRTGGYEKLFF.

This clonotype was recorded a few times. The chain joins TRBV3-1 to TRBJ1-2; D might be TRBD1 (6 bases). Germline CDR1 reads LGHDT; CDR2 reads YNNKEL (reference sequence). V was cut by 2 bases and J by 7 bases, with 11 bases left in between. The CDR3 is 13 residues long. CDR3: CASSQRQAGGYTF. CDR3 DNA: TGTGCCAGCAGCCAACGACAGGCCGGTGGCTACACCTTC. The full variable domain, completed using reference TRBV3-1 and TRBJ1-2, is DTAVSQTPKYLVTQMGNDKSIKCEQNLGHDTMYWYKQDSKKFLKIMFSYNNKELIINETVPNRFSPKSPDKAHLNLHINSLELGDSAVYFCASSQRQAGGYTFGSGTRLTVV.

The gene calls are TRBV15 and TRBJ2-5; 7 bases line up with TRBD2. The germline gives CDR1 LNHNV, CDR2 YYDKDF (reference sequence). The CDR3 has 18 amino acids. With 0 bases clipped from V and 2 bases from J, the junction kept 12 bases outside the gene matches. The CDR3 region is CATSRDLISRERQETQYF. In DNA, the CDR3 is TGTGCCACCAGCAGAGATTTGATTTCGCGGGAGAGACAAGAGACCCAGTACTTC.

The V call is TRBV11-2, the J call TRBJ2-7; 10 positions agree with TRBD2. CDR3 size: 14 residues. CDR1 is SGHAT and CDR2 is FQNNGV in the germline V gene. J gave up 5 bases and V 1 base, and 2 bases lay outside the gene matches. The CDR3 nucleotides read TGTGCCAGCAGCTTAGCCGGGACTAGCGACGAGCAGTACTTC. Translated, it gives CASSLAGTSDEQYF.

CDR3 nucleotide sequence: TGTGCCAGCAGTTACGGGGGCCCCGGTGGCTACACCTTC. Residues: CASSYGGPGGYTF. This chain uses TRBV6-5 with TRBJ1-2; possible D gene TRBD1, 6 bases. Deletions cut 2 bases from V and 7 bases from J, with 11 bases between. Per germline, CDR1 MNHEY and CDR2 SVGAGI. There are 13 residues in the CDR3.

V is TRBV29-1 and J is TRBJ2-1; TRBD2 matches at 7 bases. The CDR3 is 13 amino acids. J gave up 8 bases and V 1 base, and 5 bases lay outside the gene matches. The V gene's germline CDR1 is SQVTM and CDR2 ANQGSEA. The CDR3 nucleotides read TGCAGCGTTGAAGGGGGGGGTAAGGATGAGCAGTTCTTC. The encoded protein is CSVEGGGKDEQFF.

The table lists this clonotype with a few counts. The rearrangement joins TRBV3-1 to TRBJ2-5, with D tentatively TRBD1 (6 bases). Germline-derived CDR1 and CDR2 are LGHDT and YNNKEL (reference sequence). V was clipped by 1 base and J by 11 bases, with 20 bases between them. This CDR3 is built from 15 residues. The chain's CDR3 is CASSQGDTRSGEQYF. The CDR3 DNA is TGTGCCAGCAGCCAAGGGGACACGCGGTCGGGTGAGCAGTACTTC.

This rearrangement joins TRBV15 to TRBJ1-1; D may be TRBD1 (5 bases). The CDR3 is made up of 13 amino acids. CDR1 and CDR2 (germline): LNHNV, YYDKDF (reference sequence). With 4 bases removed from V and 2 bases from J, the gap between germline ends came to 8 bases. CDR3 bases: TGTGCCACCAGCAACGGGGCTAACACTGAAGCTTTCTTT. It yields the protein CATSNGANTEAFF. Looking up the rest from reference TRBV15 and TRBJ1-1 gives the full variable domain: DAMVIQNPRYQVTQFGKPVTLSCSQTLNHNVMYWYQQKSSQAPKLLFHYYDKDFNNEADTPDNFQSRRPNTSFCFLDIRSPGLGDTAMYLCATSNGANTEAFFGQGTRLTVV.

The chain links TRBV25-1 to TRBJ1-4; D is unresolved. This CDR3 region has 14 residues. Trimming stripped 3 bases from V and 8 bases from J, with 13 bases between. Germline CDR1 and CDR2: MGHDK and SYGVNS. CDR3 region: CASSETRLEEKLFF. In DNA form, the CDR3 reads TGTGCCAGCAGTGAGACAAGGCTTGAGGAAAAACTGTTTTTT.

The CDR3 is CASGSGETQYF. The CDR3 coding sequence is TGTGCCAGCGGTAGTGGAGAGACCCAGTACTTC. The genes are TRBV7-9 and TRBJ2-5, with unresolved D. The germline V and J ends were trimmed by 8 bases and 4 bases, with 8 bases remaining between them. The germline V gene has CDR1 SEHNR and CDR2 FQNEAQ (reference sequence). The CDR3 spans 11 residues.

The sample holds a few counts of this clonotype. The CDR3 loop is CASSNRQGTGLPLHF. In DNA, the CDR3 is TGTGCCAGCAGCAACAGACAGGGAACGGGTTTGCCCCTCCACTTT. The V call is TRBV3-1, the J call TRBJ1-6; TRBD1 agrees at 7 bases. The trim removed 5 bases at V and 13 bases at J, leaving 14 bases unmatched. The CDR3 runs to 15 residues. Germline values: CDR1 LGHDT, CDR2 YNNKEL (reference sequence).

To note about this clonotype: The junction and the germline gene differ at one end; a read error may be behind it. This chain links TRBV6-2 or TRBV6-3 with TRBJ2-5, with D maybe TRBD2 (5 bases). The assigned J gene may be wrong: the sequence end matches TRBJ2-1 better. The CDR3 loop spans 15 amino acids. Germline V CDR1 and CDR2: MNHEY, SVGEGT. The CDR3 protein is CASSGPGSLGDEQFF. CDR3 sequence (DNA): TGCGCCAGCAGTGGCCCGGGAAGCCTCGGGGATGAGCAGTTCTTC.